The rows below give T cell receptor beta chains drawn from one sample of a study of early T cells in non-severe SARS-CoV-2 infection. TCRdb redid the calling of the 5' RACE reads with MiXCR, one entry per CDR3 protein. Altogether 35,000 to 45,000 distinct CDR3 sequences are present, less than 6.5% being singletons, with the ten largest covering around 27%. Sequenced: whole blood. These receptors originate from an adult who was a healthcare worker with PCR-confirmed SARS-CoV-2 infection or an uninfected control (not recorded which). Both conserved end residues are trimmed from each CDR3. Fields, in order: CDR3 protein, V gene, J gene.

cdr3_aa: ASSQARVEKLF
v_call: TRBV3-1
j_call: TRBJ1-4

cdr3_aa: ASSPTTSPYEQY
v_call: TRBV11-2
j_call: TRBJ2-7

cdr3_aa: ASSLGRIDTQY
v_call: TRBV28
j_call: TRBJ2-3

cdr3_aa: ASTPLELQETQY
v_call: TRBV6-2/TRBV6-3
j_call: TRBJ2-5

cdr3_aa: ASSFSARQGRWDTDTQY
v_call: TRBV27
j_call: TRBJ2-3

cdr3_aa: ASSLTSGRYTSTDTQY
v_call: TRBV7-9
j_call: TRBJ2-3

cdr3_aa: ASSPPGSAYNEQF
v_call: TRBV18
j_call: TRBJ2-1

cdr3_aa: ASSIQGSNQPQH
v_call: TRBV6-1
j_call: TRBJ1-5

cdr3_aa: ASSQDGEGLTYNEQF
v_call: TRBV4-2
j_call: TRBJ2-1

cdr3_aa: ASSLFPGLAGLYNEQF
v_call: TRBV18
j_call: TRBJ2-1

cdr3_aa: SVGESGRQPQH
v_call: TRBV29-1
j_call: TRBJ1-5

cdr3_aa: ASSLEGGSNYNEQF
v_call: TRBV11-2
j_call: TRBJ2-1

cdr3_aa: ASRAVTGTSGRSSTDTQY
v_call: TRBV12-3/TRBV12-4
j_call: TRBJ2-3

cdr3_aa: ATSRDRNRNQPQH
v_call: TRBV15
j_call: TRBJ1-5

cdr3_aa: ATSGTGDAGELF
v_call: TRBV24-1
j_call: TRBJ2-2

cdr3_aa: ASSQGDGNEQF
v_call: TRBV12-3/TRBV12-4
j_call: TRBJ2-1